Listed below are T cell receptor beta chains from one sample, sequenced in a study of a mutant IDH1 vaccine in newly diagnosed glioma. These TCRs' antigens remain unknown. Sequencing was performed with immunoSEQ multiplex PCR; in TCRdb, only in-frame clones are kept and a portion is missing. The sample lists tens of thousands of clones, roughly 80% occurring once. Material: PBMCs, obtained from a glioma patient whose treatment included an IDH1 peptide vaccine. The receptors stem from a woman aged 18-30 years with glioma. Some clones in this sample may be carry-over from other donors' samples. Both conserved end residues are part of each CDR3. Each record gives: J gene, V gene, clone size, D gene, CDR3 DNA, CDR3 protein. The D gene is left open where the match is weak. The listing skips clone size in some rows; elsewhere it reads once, few, many or a size class.

j_gene: TRBJ2-3
v_gene: TRBV11-3
abundance: -
d_gene: -
CDR3nt: TGTGCCAGCAGCTTAAGGCGCGCTGGCACAGATACGCAGTATTTT
CDR3aa: CASSLRRAGTDTQYF

j_gene: TRBJ1-4
v_gene: TRBV27
abundance: -
d_gene: -
CDR3nt: TGTGCCAGCAGATTCCTTGCAACTAATGAAAAACTGTTTTTT
CDR3aa: CASRFLATNEKLFF

j_gene: TRBJ1-1
v_gene: TRBV7-6
abundance: -
d_gene: -
CDR3nt: TGTGCCAGCAGCTCTCAGGGGATCCTGAACACTGAAGCTTTCTTT
CDR3aa: CASSSQGILNTEAFF

j_gene: TRBJ1-5
v_gene: TRBV19
abundance: -
d_gene: -
CDR3nt: TGTGCCAGTAGTATAGTTACCAGGGGTAGCAATCAGCCCCAGCATTTT
CDR3aa: CASSIVTRGSNQPQHF

j_gene: TRBJ2-1
v_gene: TRBV11-2
abundance: -
d_gene: -
CDR3nt: TGTGCCAGCAGCTTAAACAATGAGCAGTTCTTC
CDR3aa: CASSLNNEQFF

j_gene: TRBJ1-5
v_gene: TRBV7-2
abundance: -
d_gene: -
CDR3nt: TGTGCCAGCAGCTTTGGGTATAGCAATCAGCCCCAGCATTTT
CDR3aa: CASSFGYSNQPQHF

j_gene: TRBJ1-1
v_gene: TRBV11-2
abundance: -
d_gene: -
CDR3nt: TGTGCCAGCAGCTTAGACAGGAACACTGAAGCTTTCTTT
CDR3aa: CASSLDRNTEAFF

j_gene: TRBJ1-5
v_gene: TRBV6-6
abundance: -
d_gene: TRBD1
CDR3nt: TGTGCCAGCAGGTACAGGGGGCCGGAGCCCCAGCATTTT
CDR3aa: CASRYRGPEPQHF

j_gene: TRBJ1-1
v_gene: TRBV4-1
abundance: -
d_gene: -
CDR3nt: TGCGCCAGCAGCGATACGGAGAGGGCTGAAGCTTTCTTT
CDR3aa: CASSDTERAEAFF

j_gene: TRBJ2-1
v_gene: TRBV5-1
abundance: -
d_gene: TRBD2
CDR3nt: TGCGCCAGCAGCTTGGTAACTAGCGGGGGGGGTGTGCAGTTCTTC
CDR3aa: CASSLVTSGGGVQFF

j_gene: TRBJ2-5
v_gene: TRBV5-6
abundance: -
d_gene: -
CDR3nt: TGTGCCAGCAGCTTTGGGCCCTACGGGGAGACCCAGTACTTC
CDR3aa: CASSFGPYGETQYF

j_gene: TRBJ2-7
v_gene: TRBV30
abundance: -
d_gene: -
CDR3nt: TGTGCCTGGAGTGTATCTAGCCCCTACGAGCAGTACTTC
CDR3aa: CAWSVSSPYEQYF

j_gene: TRBJ1-1
v_gene: TRBV7-7
abundance: -
d_gene: TRBD1
CDR3nt: TGTGCTAGCAGCTTTGACAGGGGGGCGACTGAAGCTTTCTTT
CDR3aa: CASSFDRGATEAFF

j_gene: TRBJ2-1
v_gene: TRBV2
abundance: -
d_gene: -
CDR3nt: TGTGCCAGCAGCGGGACTGACCCGTCGTTAGTTGAGCAGTTCTTC
CDR3aa: CASSGTDPSLVEQFF

j_gene: TRBJ1-1
v_gene: TRBV27
abundance: -
d_gene: -
CDR3nt: TGTGCCAGCAGTTTAGGGGCAGGTATGAACACTGAAGCTTTCTTT
CDR3aa: CASSLGAGMNTEAFF

j_gene: TRBJ2-7
v_gene: TRBV2
abundance: -
d_gene: -
CDR3nt: TGTGCCAGCAGTGTAGCATACGAGCAGTACTTC
CDR3aa: CASSVAYEQYF

j_gene: TRBJ1-3
v_gene: TRBV19
abundance: -
d_gene: -
CDR3nt: TGTGCCAGTAGTATGGGCCCCGGCGCAGGGAGCAACACCATATATTTT
CDR3aa: CASSMGPGAGSNTIYF

j_gene: TRBJ1-1
v_gene: TRBV5-6
abundance: -
d_gene: -
CDR3nt: TGTGCCAGCAGCTTGGGTGGGGGCCTAGCTTTCTTT
CDR3aa: CASSLGGGLAFF

j_gene: TRBJ2-5
v_gene: TRBV5-4
abundance: -
d_gene: TRBD2
CDR3nt: TGTGCCAGCAGCCCCGGGGGGGAGCGGGGGACCCAGTACTTC
CDR3aa: CASSPGGERGTQYF

j_gene: TRBJ2-3
v_gene: TRBV5-1
abundance: -
d_gene: -
CDR3nt: TGCGCCAGCAGCTTGTCCCTCGGACAGAGCACAGATACGCAGTATTTT
CDR3aa: CASSLSLGQSTDTQYF

j_gene: TRBJ2-7
v_gene: TRBV7-9
abundance: -
d_gene: -
CDR3nt: TGTGCCAGCAGCCCAGTGAACAGGGCCTACGAGCAGTACTTC
CDR3aa: CASSPVNRAYEQYF

j_gene: TRBJ2-5
v_gene: TRBV5-4
abundance: -
d_gene: TRBD2
CDR3nt: TGTGCCAGCAGCGGGACTAGCGGGGCGGAGGAGACCCAGTACTTC
CDR3aa: CASSGTSGAEETQYF

j_gene: TRBJ2-6
v_gene: TRBV29-1
abundance: -
d_gene: TRBD1
CDR3nt: TGCAGCGTTACTGGGCAGGGGGCTTCAGGGGCCAACGTCCTGACTTTC
CDR3aa: CSVTGQGASGANVLTF

j_gene: TRBJ1-1
v_gene: TRBV6-5
abundance: -
d_gene: -
CDR3nt: TGTGCCAGCAGTTACTCCCCAGCCGGAACAGAAGCTTTCTTT
CDR3aa: CASSYSPAGTEAFF

j_gene: TRBJ1-4
v_gene: TRBV25-1
abundance: few
d_gene: -
CDR3nt: TGTGCCAGCAGTGAAAGGGCGGGGGGAGGCGAAAAACTGTTTTTT
CDR3aa: CASSERAGGGEKLFF

j_gene: TRBJ2-2
v_gene: TRBV4-2
abundance: -
d_gene: -
CDR3nt: TGTGCCAGCAGCCAAGATCCGCAGTTTTCCGGGGAGCTGTTTTTT
CDR3aa: CASSQDPQFSGELFF

j_gene: TRBJ2-7
v_gene: TRBV9
abundance: -
d_gene: -
CDR3nt: TGTGCCAGCAGCTTCCGGGGGAGTGATGACGAGCAGTACTTC
CDR3aa: CASSFRGSDDEQYF

j_gene: TRBJ2-7
v_gene: TRBV5-4
abundance: -
d_gene: -
CDR3nt: TGTGCCAGCAGCTTCCCGGCCGGAACCACCCACGAGCAGTACTTC
CDR3aa: CASSFPAGTTHEQYF

j_gene: TRBJ1-2
v_gene: TRBV7-9
abundance: -
d_gene: -
CDR3nt: TGTGCCAGCAGCTCAGGACTGTATGGCTACACCTTC
CDR3aa: CASSSGLYGYTF

j_gene: TRBJ1-1
v_gene: TRBV5-1
abundance: -
d_gene: -
CDR3nt: TGCGCCAGCAGCCCGCGGGTGAACACTGAAGCTTTCTTT
CDR3aa: CASSPRVNTEAFF

j_gene: TRBJ2-1
v_gene: TRBV9
abundance: -
d_gene: -
CDR3nt: TGTGCCAGCAGCGTAGGCAGCAATGAGCAGTTCTTC
CDR3aa: CASSVGSNEQFF

j_gene: TRBJ2-2
v_gene: TRBV6-1
abundance: -
d_gene: TRBD1
CDR3nt: TGTGCCAGCGACTGGACAGGGAACACCGGGGAGCTGTTTTTT
CDR3aa: CASDWTGNTGELFF

j_gene: TRBJ1-1
v_gene: TRBV5-6
abundance: -
d_gene: TRBD1
CDR3nt: TGTGCCAGCAGCGACATCGCGGACAGGGGAGGAACTGAAGCTTTCTTT
CDR3aa: CASSDIADRGGTEAFF

j_gene: TRBJ1-3
v_gene: TRBV6-5
abundance: -
d_gene: -
CDR3nt: TGTGCCAGCAGTTACACCGGGTTTGGAAACACCATATATTTT
CDR3aa: CASSYTGFGNTIYF

j_gene: TRBJ2-7
v_gene: TRBV29-1
abundance: -
d_gene: -
CDR3nt: TGCAGCGTTGAAGAACTCACTCTAGGGTACGAGCAGTACTTC
CDR3aa: CSVEELTLGYEQYF

j_gene: TRBJ2-7
v_gene: TRBV30
abundance: -
d_gene: TRBD2
CDR3nt: TGTGCCTGGAGTGTACGGAGACTAGCGGGAGAAGAGTCCTACGAGCAGTACTTC
CDR3aa: CAWSVRRLAGEESYEQYF

j_gene: TRBJ2-2
v_gene: TRBV7-2
abundance: -
d_gene: -
CDR3nt: TGTGCCATCGGCCGGCTGGGGAGGAACACCGGGGGGCTGTTTTTT
CDR3aa: CAIGRLGRNTGGLFF

j_gene: TRBJ1-2
v_gene: TRBV19
abundance: -
d_gene: -
CDR3nt: TGTGCCAGTAGGCCATCCCTGGGTAGGGTCTATGGCTACACCTTC
CDR3aa: CASRPSLGRVYGYTF

j_gene: TRBJ1-5
v_gene: TRBV13
abundance: once
d_gene: -
CDR3nt: TGTGCCAGCAGCTTAACCTCCGGGACGGGAAATCAGCCCCAGCATTTT
CDR3aa: CASSLTSGTGNQPQHF

j_gene: TRBJ1-3
v_gene: TRBV12-5
abundance: -
d_gene: TRBD1
CDR3nt: TGTGCTAGTGGCCCGCCGGGACAGGGGGCGGGGGACACCATATATTTT
CDR3aa: CASGPPGQGAGDTIYF

j_gene: TRBJ2-1
v_gene: TRBV29-1
abundance: -
d_gene: TRBD1
CDR3nt: TGCAGCGTTAAGGACAGGGACCTATACAATGAGCAGTTCTTC
CDR3aa: CSVKDRDLYNEQFF

j_gene: TRBJ1-2
v_gene: TRBV6-1
abundance: -
d_gene: -
CDR3nt: TGTGCCAGCAGTGAACAATTCAGGCCCCAAGGCCACAACTATGGCTACACCTTC
CDR3aa: CASSEQFRPQGHNYGYTF

j_gene: TRBJ1-2
v_gene: TRBV12-5
abundance: -
d_gene: -
CDR3nt: TGTGCTAGTGGTTTGGACAGGGACTATGGCTACACCTTC
CDR3aa: CASGLDRDYGYTF

j_gene: TRBJ1-1
v_gene: TRBV25-1
abundance: -
d_gene: -
CDR3nt: TGTGCCAGCAGTGAATCTTTTTCGGGACTCCGGAACACTGAAGCTTTCTTT
CDR3aa: CASSESFSGLRNTEAFF

j_gene: TRBJ1-1
v_gene: TRBV4-1
abundance: few
d_gene: -
CDR3nt: TGCGCCAGCAGCTCAATATCAGACATGAACACTGAAGCTTTCTTT
CDR3aa: CASSSISDMNTEAFF

j_gene: TRBJ1-2
v_gene: TRBV4-1
abundance: -
d_gene: TRBD1
CDR3nt: TGCGCCAGCAGCCAAGTCCGGGACAGGGCGGATGGCTACACCTTC
CDR3aa: CASSQVRDRADGYTF

j_gene: TRBJ1-5
v_gene: TRBV7-8
abundance: -
d_gene: -
CDR3nt: TGTGCCAGCAGCTTCGACAGTAATCAGCCCCAGCACTTT
CDR3aa: CASSFDSNQPQHF

j_gene: TRBJ2-1
v_gene: TRBV5-6
abundance: once
d_gene: -
CDR3nt: TGTGCCAGCAGCTTGGCTCAGAAGCAGTTCTTC
CDR3aa: CASSLAQKQFF

j_gene: TRBJ2-2
v_gene: TRBV5-1
abundance: -
d_gene: -
CDR3nt: TGCGCCAGCAGCTTGAGGGCAGAGAACACCGGGGAGCTGTTTTTT
CDR3aa: CASSLRAENTGELFF

j_gene: TRBJ2-3
v_gene: TRBV2
abundance: -
d_gene: TRBD1
CDR3nt: TGTGCCAGCAGTGAAGGACAGGGCGTCGCAGATACGCAGTATTTT
CDR3aa: CASSEGQGVADTQYF

j_gene: TRBJ1-5
v_gene: TRBV6-5
abundance: -
d_gene: -
CDR3nt: TGTGCCAGCAGTTACTTGGGGCGTGGGCCCCAGCATTTT
CDR3aa: CASSYLGRGPQHF

j_gene: TRBJ2-1
v_gene: TRBV29-1
abundance: -
d_gene: -
CDR3nt: TGCAGCGTTGATTCGGCGGGGATCTACAATGAGCAGTTCTTC
CDR3aa: CSVDSAGIYNEQFF

j_gene: TRBJ2-6
v_gene: TRBV5-4
abundance: -
d_gene: -
CDR3nt: TGTGCCAGCAGCTTGGCCGGGCCCTCTGGGGCCAACGTCCTGACTTTC
CDR3aa: CASSLAGPSGANVLTF

j_gene: TRBJ1-1
v_gene: TRBV6-1
abundance: -
d_gene: -
CDR3nt: TGTGCCAGCAGCCTCTTAGTGAACACTGAAGCTTTCTTT
CDR3aa: CASSLLVNTEAFF

j_gene: TRBJ2-5
v_gene: TRBV5-1
abundance: -
d_gene: TRBD2
CDR3nt: TGCGCCAGCAGCTTCGGACTAGCGGGCCAAGAGACCCAGTACTTC
CDR3aa: CASSFGLAGQETQYF

j_gene: TRBJ1-1
v_gene: TRBV29-1
abundance: few
d_gene: TRBD1
CDR3nt: TGCAGCGTGAAACAGGGGTATGACACTGAAGCTTTCTTT
CDR3aa: CSVKQGYDTEAFF